This T cell receptor beta chain derives from a study of shared clonotypes between healthy human individuals. As for the study in general: CD4 naive cells filled three plates per donor, CD4 memory three, CD8 naive two and CD8 memory one. General study points: Clonotype sharing across a few donors was observed for around 5.1% of naive CD4 clonotypes.

A remark on this clone: Its antigen is as yet unknown.

Within Nashville, Tennessee resided all donors, each a Caucasian adult. Sequenced by immunoSEQ multiplex PCR; TCRdb stores in-frame clones only, minus some. Here the sample spans approximately 720,000 clones, 72% being singletons. Germline V gene sequence: CDR1 PRHDT, CDR2 FYEKMQ (reference sequence). The CDR3 is made up of 15 amino acids. V was cut by 5 bases and J by 3 bases, with 17 bases left in between. The J gene is TRBJ2-7, the V gene TRBV13, with D possibly being TRBD1 (5 bases). The sample was memory CD4+ T cells sorted from blood. Subset of the sample: CD45RA-negative fraction. The sequence was collected from a woman aged 25 to 39 in good health. DNA of the CDR3: TGTGCCAGCAGCCTGACTGGTCAGGGCGTCTACGAGCAGTACTTC. Translation gives CASSLTGQGVYEQYF.